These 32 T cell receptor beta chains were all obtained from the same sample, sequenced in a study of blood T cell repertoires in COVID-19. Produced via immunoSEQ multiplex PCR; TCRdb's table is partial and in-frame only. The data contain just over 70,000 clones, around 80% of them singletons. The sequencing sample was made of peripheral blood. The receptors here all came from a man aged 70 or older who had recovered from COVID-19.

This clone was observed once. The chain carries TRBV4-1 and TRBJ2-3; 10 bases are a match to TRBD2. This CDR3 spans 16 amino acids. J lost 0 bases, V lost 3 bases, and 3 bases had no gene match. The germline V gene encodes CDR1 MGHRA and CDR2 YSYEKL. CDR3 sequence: CASSQGTSASTDTQYF. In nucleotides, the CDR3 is TGCGCCAGCAGCCAGGGGACTAGCGCAAGCACAGATACGCAGTATTTT.

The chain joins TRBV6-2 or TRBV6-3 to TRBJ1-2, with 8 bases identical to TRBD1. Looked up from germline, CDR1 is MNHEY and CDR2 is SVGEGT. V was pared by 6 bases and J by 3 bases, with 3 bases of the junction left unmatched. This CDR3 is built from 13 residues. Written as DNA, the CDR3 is TGTGCCAGCAGCATGGGACAGGACTATGGCTACACCTTC. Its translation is CASSMGQDYGYTF.

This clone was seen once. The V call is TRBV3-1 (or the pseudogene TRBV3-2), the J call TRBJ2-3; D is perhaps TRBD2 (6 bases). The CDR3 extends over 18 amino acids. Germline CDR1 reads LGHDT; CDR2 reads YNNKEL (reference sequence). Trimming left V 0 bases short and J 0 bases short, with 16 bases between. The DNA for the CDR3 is TGTGCCAGCAGCCAAGATTGGGCGGGGCTTACTAGCACAGATACGCAGTATTTT. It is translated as CASSQDWAGLTSTDTQYF.

This chain's CDR3 is CASNVPTTSGTTQYF. The CDR3 region has the DNA TGTGCCAGCAATGTACCAACGACTAGCGGAACTACGCAGTATTTT. The chain links TRBV28 to TRBJ2-3, with 9 bases lining up with TRBD2. The CDR3 has 15 residues. The V gene end was trimmed by 7 bases and the J gene end by 8 bases; junction bases not matched to a gene: 13. Germline V gene sequence: CDR1 MDHEN, CDR2 SYDVKM.

For the CDR3, the DNA is TGTGCCAGTAGTGCGGGACTCTTACTATTCAATCAGCCCCAGCATTTT. Protein: CASSAGLLLFNQPQHF. The chain is built from TRBV19 and TRBJ1-5, with a tentative D call TRBD1 (5 bases). This CDR3 contains 16 residues. V was shortened by 5 bases and J by 3 bases, with 17 bases between the two germline ends. Germline V gene data show CDR1 as LNHDA and CDR2 as SQIVND (reference sequence). Full variable domain (rest looked up from reference TRBV19 and TRBJ1-5): DGGITQSPKYLFRKEGQNVTLSCEQNLNHDAMYWYRQDPGQGLRLIYYSQIVNDFQKGDIAEGYSVSREKKESFPLTVTSAQKNPTAFYLCASSAGLLLFNQPQHFGDGTRLSIL.

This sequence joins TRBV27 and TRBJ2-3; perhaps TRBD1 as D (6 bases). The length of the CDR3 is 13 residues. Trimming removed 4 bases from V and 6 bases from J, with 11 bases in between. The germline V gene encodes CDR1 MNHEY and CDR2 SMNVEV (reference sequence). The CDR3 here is CASSSDRQDTQYF. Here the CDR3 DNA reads TGTGCCAGCAGTTCCGACAGGCAGGATACGCAGTATTTT.

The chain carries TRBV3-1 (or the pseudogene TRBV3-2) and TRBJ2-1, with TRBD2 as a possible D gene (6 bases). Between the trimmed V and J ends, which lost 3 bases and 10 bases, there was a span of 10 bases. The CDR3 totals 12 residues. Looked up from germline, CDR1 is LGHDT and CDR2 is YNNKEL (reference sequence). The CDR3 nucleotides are TGTGCCAGCAGCCACGCGGCGGGGGAGCAGTTCTTC. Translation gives CASSHAAGEQFF.

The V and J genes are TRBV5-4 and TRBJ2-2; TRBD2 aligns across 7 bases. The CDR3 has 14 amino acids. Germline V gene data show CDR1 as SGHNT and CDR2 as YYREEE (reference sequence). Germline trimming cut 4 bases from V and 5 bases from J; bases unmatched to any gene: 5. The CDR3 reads CASSPGGGTGELFF. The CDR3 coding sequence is TGTGCCAGCAGCCCGGGGGGTGGGACCGGGGAGCTGTTTTTT.

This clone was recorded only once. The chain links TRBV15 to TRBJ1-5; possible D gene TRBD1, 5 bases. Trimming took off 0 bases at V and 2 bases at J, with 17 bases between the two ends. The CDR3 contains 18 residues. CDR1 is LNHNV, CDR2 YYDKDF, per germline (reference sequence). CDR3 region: CATSREFGIDSRNQPQHF. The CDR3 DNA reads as TGTGCCACCAGCAGAGAGTTTGGAATAGACAGCCGCAATCAGCCCCAGCATTTT.

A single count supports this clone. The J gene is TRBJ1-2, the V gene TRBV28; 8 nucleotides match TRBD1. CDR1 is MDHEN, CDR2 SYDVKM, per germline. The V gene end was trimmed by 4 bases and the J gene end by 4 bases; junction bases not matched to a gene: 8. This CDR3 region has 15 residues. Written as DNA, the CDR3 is TGTGCCAGCAGTTCGGGACAGGAGCGACCCTATGGCTACACCTTC. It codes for CASSSGQERPYGYTF.

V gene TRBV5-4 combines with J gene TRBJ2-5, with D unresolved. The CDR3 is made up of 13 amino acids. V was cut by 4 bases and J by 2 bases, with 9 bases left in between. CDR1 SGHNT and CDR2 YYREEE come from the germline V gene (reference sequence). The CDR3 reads CASSRQGQETQYF. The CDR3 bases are TGTGCCAGCAGCCGACAAGGTCAAGAGACCCAGTACTTC.

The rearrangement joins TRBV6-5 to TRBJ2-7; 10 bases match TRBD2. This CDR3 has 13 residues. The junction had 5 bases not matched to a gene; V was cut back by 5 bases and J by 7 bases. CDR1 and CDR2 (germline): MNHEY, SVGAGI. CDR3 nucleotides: TGTGCCAGCAGTCAGCGGGAGGGACGGGAGCAGTACTTC. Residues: CASSQREGREQYF.

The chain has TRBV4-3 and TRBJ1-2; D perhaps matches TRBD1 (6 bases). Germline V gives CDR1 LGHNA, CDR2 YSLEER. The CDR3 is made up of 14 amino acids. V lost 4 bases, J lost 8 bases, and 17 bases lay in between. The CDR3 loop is CASSRPQGDEGYTF. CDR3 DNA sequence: TGCGCCAGCAGCCGCCCACAGGGTGATGAGGGCTACACCTTC.

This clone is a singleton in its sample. CDR3 region: CASSLGASSYNEQFF. The DNA of the CDR3 is TGTGCCAGCAGCCTTGGAGCTAGCTCCTACAATGAGCAGTTCTTC. This chain joins TRBV9 and TRBJ2-1; D ambiguous. V shed 4 bases and J shed 0 bases, with 11 bases lying between them. The CDR3 is 15 residues long. Per germline, CDR1 SGDLS and CDR2 YYNGEE.

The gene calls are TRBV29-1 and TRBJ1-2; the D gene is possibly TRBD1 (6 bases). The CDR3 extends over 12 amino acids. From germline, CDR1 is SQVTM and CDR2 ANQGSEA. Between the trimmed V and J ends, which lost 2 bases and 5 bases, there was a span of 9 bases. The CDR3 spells CSVERGIYGYTF. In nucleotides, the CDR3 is TGCAGCGTTGAAAGGGGGATTTATGGCTACACCTTC. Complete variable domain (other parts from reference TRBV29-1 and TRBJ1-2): SAVISQKPSRDICQRGTSLTIQCQVDSQVTMMFWYRQQPGQSLTLIATANQGSEATYESGFVIDKFPISRPNLTFSTLTVSNMSPEDSSIYLCSVERGIYGYTFGSGTRLTVV.

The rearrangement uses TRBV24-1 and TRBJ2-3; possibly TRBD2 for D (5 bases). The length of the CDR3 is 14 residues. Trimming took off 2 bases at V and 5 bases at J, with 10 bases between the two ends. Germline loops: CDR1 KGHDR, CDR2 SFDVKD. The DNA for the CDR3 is TGTGCCACCAGTGATTCCCCACTAGAAGATACGCAGTATTTT. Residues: CATSDSPLEDTQYF.

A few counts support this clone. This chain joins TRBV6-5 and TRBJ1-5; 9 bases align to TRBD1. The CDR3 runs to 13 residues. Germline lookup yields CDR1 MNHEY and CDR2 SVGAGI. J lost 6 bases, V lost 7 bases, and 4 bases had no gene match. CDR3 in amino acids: CASKGQGIQPQHF. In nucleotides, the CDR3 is TGTGCCAGCAAAGGACAGGGGATTCAGCCCCAGCATTTT.

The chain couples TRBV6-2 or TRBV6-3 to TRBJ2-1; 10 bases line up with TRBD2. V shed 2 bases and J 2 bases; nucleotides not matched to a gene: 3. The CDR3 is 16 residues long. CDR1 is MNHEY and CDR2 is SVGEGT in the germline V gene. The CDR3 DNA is TGTGCCAGCAGTTACCCAGGACTAGCGGCCTACAATGAGCAGTTCTTC. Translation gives CASSYPGLAAYNEQFF.

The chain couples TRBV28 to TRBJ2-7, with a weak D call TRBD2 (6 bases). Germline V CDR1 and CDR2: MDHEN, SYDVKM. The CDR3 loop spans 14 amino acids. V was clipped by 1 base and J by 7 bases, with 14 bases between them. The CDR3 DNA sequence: TGTGCCAGCAGTTTATCTCCGAGGAGGGGAGAGCAGTACTTC. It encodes CASSLSPRRGEQYF.

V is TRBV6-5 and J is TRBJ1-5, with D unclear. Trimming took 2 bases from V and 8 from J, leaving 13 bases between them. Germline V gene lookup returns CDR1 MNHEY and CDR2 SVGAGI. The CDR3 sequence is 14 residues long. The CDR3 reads CASSYKAKREPQHF. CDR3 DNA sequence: TGTGCCAGCAGTTACAAGGCAAAACGGGAGCCCCAGCATTTT.

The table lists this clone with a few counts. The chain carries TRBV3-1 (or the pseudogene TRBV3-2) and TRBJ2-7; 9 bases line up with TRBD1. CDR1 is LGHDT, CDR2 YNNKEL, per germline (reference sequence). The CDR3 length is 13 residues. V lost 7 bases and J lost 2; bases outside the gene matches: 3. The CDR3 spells CASTRQGAYEQYF. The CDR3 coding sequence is TGTGCCAGCACTAGACAGGGGGCCTACGAGCAGTACTTC.

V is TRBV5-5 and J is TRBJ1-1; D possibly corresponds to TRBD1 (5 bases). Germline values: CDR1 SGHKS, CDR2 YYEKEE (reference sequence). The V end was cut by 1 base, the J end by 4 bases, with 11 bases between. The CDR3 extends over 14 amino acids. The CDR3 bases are TGTGCCAGCAGCTTGTCTGCAGGGCCCACTGAAGCTTTCTTT. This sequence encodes CASSLSAGPTEAFF.

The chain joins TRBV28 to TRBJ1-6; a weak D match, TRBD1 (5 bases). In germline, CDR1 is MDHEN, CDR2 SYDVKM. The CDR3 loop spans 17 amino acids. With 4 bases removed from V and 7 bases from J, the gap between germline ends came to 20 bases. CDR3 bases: TGTGCCAGCAGTTCAGGAGACAGCAAGGGGTTGAATTCACCCCTCCACTTT. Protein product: CASSSGDSKGLNSPLHF.

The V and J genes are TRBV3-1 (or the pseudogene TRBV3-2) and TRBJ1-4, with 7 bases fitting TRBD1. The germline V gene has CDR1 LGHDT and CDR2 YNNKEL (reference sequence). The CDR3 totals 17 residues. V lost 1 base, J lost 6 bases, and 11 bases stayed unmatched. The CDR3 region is CASSQGNLRGGDEKLFF. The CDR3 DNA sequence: TGTGCCAGCAGCCAAGGAAATCTAAGAGGGGGCGATGAAAAACTGTTTTTT.

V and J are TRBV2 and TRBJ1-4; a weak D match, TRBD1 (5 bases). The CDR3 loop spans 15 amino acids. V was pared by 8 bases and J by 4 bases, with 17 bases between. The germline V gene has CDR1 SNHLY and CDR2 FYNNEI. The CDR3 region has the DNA TGTGCCAGCGGGGAGGGTGCGGGGGTTAATGAAAAACTGTTTTTT. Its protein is CASGEGAGVNEKLFF.

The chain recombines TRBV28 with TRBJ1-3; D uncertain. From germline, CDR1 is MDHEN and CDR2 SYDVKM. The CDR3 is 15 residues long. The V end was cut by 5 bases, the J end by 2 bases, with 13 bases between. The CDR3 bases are TGTGCCAGCAGTCATCAGAGGTATACTGGAAACACCATATATTTT. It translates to CASSHQRYTGNTIYF. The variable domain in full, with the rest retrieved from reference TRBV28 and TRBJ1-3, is DVKVTQSSRYLVKRTGEKVFLECVQDMDHENMFWYRQDPGLGLRLIYFSYDVKMKEKGDIPEGYSVSREKKERFSLILESASTNQTSMYLCASSHQRYTGNTIYFGEGSWLTVV.

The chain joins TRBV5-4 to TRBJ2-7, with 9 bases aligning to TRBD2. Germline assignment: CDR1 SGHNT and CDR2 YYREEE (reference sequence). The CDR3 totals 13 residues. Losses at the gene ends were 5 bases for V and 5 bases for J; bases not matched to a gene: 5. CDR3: CASSIAGANEQYF. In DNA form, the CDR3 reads TGTGCCAGCAGTATAGCGGGAGCCAACGAGCAGTACTTC. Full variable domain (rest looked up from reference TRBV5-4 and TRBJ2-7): ETGVTQSPTHLIKTRGQQVTLRCSSQSGHNTVSWYQQALGQGPQFIFQYYREEENGRGNFPPRFSGLQFPNYSSELNVNALELDDSALYLCASSIAGANEQYFGPGTRLTVT.

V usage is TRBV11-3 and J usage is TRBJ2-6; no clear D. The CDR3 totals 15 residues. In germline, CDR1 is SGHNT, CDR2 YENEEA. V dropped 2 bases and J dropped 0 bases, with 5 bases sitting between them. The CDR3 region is CASSLTDSGANVLTF. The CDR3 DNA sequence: TGTGCCAGCAGCTTAACAGACTCTGGGGCCAACGTCCTGACTTTC.

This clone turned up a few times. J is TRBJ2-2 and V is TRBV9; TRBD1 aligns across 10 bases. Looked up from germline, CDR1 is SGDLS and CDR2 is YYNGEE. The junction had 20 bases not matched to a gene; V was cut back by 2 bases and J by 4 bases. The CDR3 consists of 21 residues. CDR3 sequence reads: CASSVARGQGGSTAFTGELFF. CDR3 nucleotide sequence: TGTGCCAGCAGCGTGGCTCGCGGACAGGGGGGATCGACAGCCTTCACCGGGGAGCTGTTTTTT.

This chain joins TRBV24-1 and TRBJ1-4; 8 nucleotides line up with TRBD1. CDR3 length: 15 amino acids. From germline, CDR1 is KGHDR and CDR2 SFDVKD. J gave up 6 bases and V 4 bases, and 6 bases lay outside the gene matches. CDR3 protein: CATSDHGTGDEKLFF. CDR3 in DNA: TGTGCCACCAGTGACCACGGGACAGGTGATGAAAAACTGTTTTTT.

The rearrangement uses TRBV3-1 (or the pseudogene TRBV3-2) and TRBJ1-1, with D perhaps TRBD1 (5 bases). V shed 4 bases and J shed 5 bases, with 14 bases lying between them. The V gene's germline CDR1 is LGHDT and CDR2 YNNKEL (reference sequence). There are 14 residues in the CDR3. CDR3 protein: CASSPWGGGTEAFF. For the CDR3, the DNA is TGTGCCAGCAGCCCATGGGGCGGAGGGACTGAAGCTTTCTTT.

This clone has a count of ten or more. The CDR3 nucleotides are TGTGCCAGCAGTTTTCGACAGGGACGGGGGGAAAAACTGTTTTTT. This codes for CASSFRQGRGEKLFF. The chain uses TRBV28 and TRBJ1-4, with 7 bases lining up with TRBD1. Germline V gives CDR1 MDHEN, CDR2 SYDVKM. V was pared by 3 bases and J by 8 bases, with 9 bases of the junction left unmatched. CDR3 length: 15 amino acids. Full variable domain (missing parts from reference TRBV28 and TRBJ1-4): DVKVTQSSRYLVKRTGEKVFLECVQDMDHENMFWYRQDPGLGLRLIYFSYDVKMKEKGDIPEGYSVSREKKERFSLILESASTNQTSMYLCASSFRQGRGEKLFFGSGTQLSVL.